The table lists the clone carrying this TCR beta chain with many counts. The target antigen is unknown. TCRdb used MiXCR to reprocess the 5' RACE reads, holding one entry per CDR3 protein. Of about 290,000 distinct CDR3 sequences in the sample, 9.5% are singletons; the top ten hold under 7.5%. Trimming pared 5 bases from V and 3 bases from J, leaving 20 bases between. Germline V gives CDR1 SQVTM, CDR2 ANQGSEA. The CDR3 runs 16 residues. This specimen belongs to a study of identical twins. All donors were healthy Caucasians. General study findings and limits: Fewer insertions characterized abundant cord blood beta clonotypes, whereas memory repertoires showed none. There is a chance that invariant MAIT and iNKT cells partially muddied zero-insertion analyses. Beta out-of-frame sequences showed weaker excess twin sharing.

This sample was also put to use in a study of yellow fever vaccine responses in identical twins.

This clonotype was obtained from a woman aged 18 to 35 in good health. This chain uses TRBV29-1 with TRBJ2-1; D is possibly TRBD1 (6 bases). Sequenced material: CD8+ T cells sorted from blood. CDR3 sequence (DNA): TGCAGCGTTAGTCTTGGGGACACTGACGACTACAATGAGCAGTTCTTC. This encodes CSVSLGDTDDYNEQFF.